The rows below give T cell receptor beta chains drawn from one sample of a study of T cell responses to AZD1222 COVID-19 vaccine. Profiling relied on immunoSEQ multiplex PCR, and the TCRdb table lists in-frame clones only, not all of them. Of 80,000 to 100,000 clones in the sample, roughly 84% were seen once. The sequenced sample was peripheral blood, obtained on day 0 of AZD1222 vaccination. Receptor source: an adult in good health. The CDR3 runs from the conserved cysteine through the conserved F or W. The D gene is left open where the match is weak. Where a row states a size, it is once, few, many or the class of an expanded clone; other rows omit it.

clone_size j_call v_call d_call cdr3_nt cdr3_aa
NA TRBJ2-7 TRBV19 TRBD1 TGTGCCAGTAGTTCCGGGACAGAGTTCTACGAGCAGTACTTC CASSSGTEFYEQYF
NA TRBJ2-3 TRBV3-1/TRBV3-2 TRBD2 TGTGCCAGCAGCCAAGATCCTAGCGGGGGGACAGATACGCAGTATTTT CASSQDPSGGTDTQYF
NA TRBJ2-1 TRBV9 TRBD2 TGTGCCAGCAGCAAGGCCCCAGCGGGGGGGGACAATGAGCAGTTCTTC CASSKAPAGGDNEQFF
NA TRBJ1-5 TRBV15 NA TGTGCCACCAGCAGAGATCGGGGAAGCAATCAGCCCCAGCATTTT CATSRDRGSNQPQHF
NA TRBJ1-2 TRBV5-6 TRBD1 TGTGCCAGCAGCTGGGAACAGGGGTATGGCTACACCTTC CASSWEQGYGYTF
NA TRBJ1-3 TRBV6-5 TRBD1 TGTGCCAGCAGTTACCAGGGGGCGGCTGGAAACACCATATATTTT CASSYQGAAGNTIYF
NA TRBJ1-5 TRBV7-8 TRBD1 TGTGCCAGCAGTTCCACAGGGGCGCAGCCCCAGCATTTT CASSSTGAQPQHF
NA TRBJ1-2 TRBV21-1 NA TGTGCCAGCAGTCCCCCGGGCGGAGGGAGGGATCAGGGCGTTCCTTTCTATGGCTACACCTTC CASSPPGGGRDQGVPFYGYTF
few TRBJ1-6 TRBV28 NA TGTGCCAGCAGCCGGGACGGAAATTCACCCCTCCACTTT CASSRDGNSPLHF
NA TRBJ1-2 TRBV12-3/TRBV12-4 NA TGTGCCAGCAGTTTATACGGGAGGGATGGCTACACCTTC CASSLYGRDGYTF
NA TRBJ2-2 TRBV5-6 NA TGTGCCAGCAGCTCCTCGGTATCGAACACCGGGGAGCTGTTTTTT CASSSSVSNTGELFF
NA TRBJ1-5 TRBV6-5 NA TGTGCCAGCACCGGGGGCAATCAGCCCCAGCATTTT CASTGGNQPQHF
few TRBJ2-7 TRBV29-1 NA TGCAGCGCGGCTCAGGGGAACCGGTACGAGCAGTACTTC CSAAQGNRYEQYF
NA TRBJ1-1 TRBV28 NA TGTGCCAGCAGCGAGAGGCTTGAAGCTTTCTTT CASSERLEAFF
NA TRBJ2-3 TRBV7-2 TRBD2 TGTGCCAGCAGCCAAGCGGGGGGGCCCACAGATACGCAGTATTTT CASSQAGGPTDTQYF
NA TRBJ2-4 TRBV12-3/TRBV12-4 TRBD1 TGTGCCAGCAGTCTCGGACAGGGGAACATTCAGTACTTC CASSLGQGNIQYF
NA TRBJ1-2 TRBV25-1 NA TGTGCCAGCAGTGAATACCGGGGTAACTATGGCTACACCTTC CASSEYRGNYGYTF
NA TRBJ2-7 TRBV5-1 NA TGCGCCAGCAGCTTGGCACCGTTCTACGAGCAGTACTTC CASSLAPFYEQYF
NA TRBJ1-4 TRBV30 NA TGTGCCTGGCAAAGGGGGAGAGATGAAAAACTGTTTTTT CAWQRGRDEKLFF
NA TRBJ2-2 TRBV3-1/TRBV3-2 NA TGTGCCAGCAGCCACTTGACAGTAAACACCGGGGAGCTGTTTTTT CASSHLTVNTGELFF
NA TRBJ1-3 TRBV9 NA TGTGCCAGCAGCGTAGGGACCGACTTCTCCTCTGGAAACACCATATATTTT CASSVGTDFSSGNTIYF
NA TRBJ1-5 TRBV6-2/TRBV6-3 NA TGTGCCAGCAGTTATTGGGCAGGTGACCAGCCCCAGCATTTT CASSYWAGDQPQHF
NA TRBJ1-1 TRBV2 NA TGTGCCAGCAGTGAAGCGTTAGGTGGGACTGAAGCTTTCTTT CASSEALGGTEAFF
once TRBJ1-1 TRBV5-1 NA TGCGCCAGCAGCTTGGGACCGTTGAGGATGAACACTGAAGCTTTCTTT CASSLGPLRMNTEAFF